The 9 T cell receptor beta chains listed next were all sequenced from one sample in a study of blood T cell repertoires in COVID-19. Assay: immunoSEQ multiplex PCR; the TCRdb copy retains only in-frame clones and omits some. The sample carries roughly 300,000 clones, around 90% recorded once. Sequenced: PBMCs or T cells enriched from blood (not recorded which). The source of these receptors is a woman in her twenties or thirties who had recovered from COVID-19.

The CDR3 loop is CSVWTGSSYEQYF. CDR3 DNA sequence: TGCAGCGTATGGACAGGGAGCTCCTACGAGCAGTACTTC. The chain links TRBV29-1 to TRBJ2-7, with 8 bases that match TRBD1. The CDR3 has 13 amino acids. Losses at the gene ends were 6 bases for V and 0 bases for J; bases not matched to a gene: 4. Per the germline V gene, CDR1 is SQVTM and CDR2 is ANQGSEA.

The gene calls are TRBV29-1 and TRBJ1-2; 9 bases map to TRBD1. The CDR3 sequence is 13 residues long. CDR1 SQVTM and CDR2 ANQGSEA come from the germline V gene. V shed 4 bases, J shed 8 bases, and the junction held 8 bases outside the gene matches. CDR3 sequence reads: CSVGTGGLLGYTF. CDR3 DNA: TGCAGCGTTGGTACAGGGGGCTTGTTGGGCTACACCTTC.

The chain links TRBV18 to TRBJ2-3; D possibly corresponds to TRBD2 (6 bases). V shed 1 base and J shed 2 bases, with 22 bases lying between them. Germline V lookup: CDR1 KGHSH, CDR2 LQKENI. This CDR3 is 19 amino acids long. For the CDR3, the DNA is TGTGCCAGCTCACCACGGAGGAGTGTTCTCGCGGGAACCACAGATACGCAGTATTTT. The encoded protein is CASSPRRSVLAGTTDTQYF.

The chain employs TRBV28 and TRBJ2-1; TRBD2 matches 8 bases. The length of the CDR3 is 13 residues. The trim removed 10 bases at V and 2 bases at J, leaving 4 bases unmatched. Germline CDR1 reads MDHEN; CDR2 reads SYDVKM. This CDR3 is CATTSGPYNEQFF. The CDR3 nucleotides read TGTGCCACCACTAGCGGACCCTACAATGAGCAGTTCTTC.

In nucleotides, the CDR3 is TGTGCCAGCAGACTTAGCGGGAGTCACTACGAGCAGTACTTC. It encodes CASRLSGSHYEQYF. The chain combines TRBV6-5 with TRBJ2-7; 9 positions agree with TRBD2. From germline, CDR1 is MNHEY and CDR2 SVGAGI. The CDR3 consists of 14 residues. V lost 6 bases to trimming and J lost 3 bases; unmatched junction nucleotides: 6.

The gene calls are TRBV11-3 and TRBJ2-1; 8 bases fit TRBD1. V lost 4 bases and J lost 6; bases outside the gene matches: 8. Germline CDR1 reads SGHNT; CDR2 reads YENEEA. There are 15 residues in the CDR3. The CDR3 region has the DNA TGTGCCAGCAGCTCCGGACAGGGTATAAGCAATGAGCAGTTCTTC. It codes for CASSSGQGISNEQFF.

The chain uses TRBV7-2 and TRBJ2-2; no definite D call. Germline assignment: CDR1 SGHTA and CDR2 FQGNSA. The CDR3 consists of 15 residues. The germline V and J ends were trimmed by 5 bases and 4 bases, with 14 bases remaining between them. The CDR3 loop reads CASSLLDWSTGELFF. For the CDR3, the DNA is TGTGCCAGCAGCCTATTAGACTGGAGCACCGGGGAGCTGTTTTTT. The full variable domain, its missing parts supplied by reference TRBV7-2 and TRBJ2-2, is GAGVSQSPSNKVTEKGKDVELRCDPISGHTALYWYRQSLGQGLEFLIYFQGNSAPDKSGLPSDRFSAERTGGSVSTLTIQRTQQEDSAVYLCASSLLDWSTGELFFGEGSRLTVL.

V and J are TRBV5-6 and TRBJ1-5; perhaps TRBD1 as D (5 bases). Germline-derived CDR1 and CDR2 are SGHDT and YYEEEE. The CDR3 runs 15 residues. The ends were cut back, 0 bases at V and 6 bases at J, with 13 bases in the middle. The CDR3 protein is CASSLGPGSSQPQHF. The DNA of the CDR3 is TGTGCCAGCAGCTTGGGTCCAGGGTCCTCTCAGCCCCAGCATTTT.

The chain joins TRBV27 to TRBJ1-2, with a weak D call TRBD1 (5 bases). The CDR3 loop spans 15 amino acids. V was trimmed by 3 bases and J by 4 bases, leaving 15 bases between them. Per germline, CDR1 MNHEY and CDR2 SMNVEV (reference sequence). The CDR3 loop reads CASSFQFSGGYGYTF. CDR3 coding DNA: TGTGCCAGCAGTTTTCAATTTAGCGGGGGCTATGGCTACACCTTC.